This T cell receptor (beta chain) was documented in a study of control samples from healthy donors and cancer patients. This CDR3 has 15 residues. CDR1 and CDR2 from the germline V gene are SGHTA and FQGNSA. V was clipped by 3 bases and J by 5 bases, with 16 bases between them. Sequencing used immunoSEQ multiplex PCR; TCRdb keeps in-frame clones, though not all of them. The repertoire holds roughly 130,000 clones, approximately 92% seen once, with less than 2.5% in the top ten. Sample: blood. The chain recombines TRBV7-2 with TRBJ2-5, with D possibly matching TRBD1 (8 bases). This receptor was identified in a man aged 18 to 35 in good health. CDR3 in DNA: TGTGCCAGCAGCTTCCAGACAGGGGAGGGGGAGACCCAGTACTTC. Translating gives CASSFQTGEGETQYF. Full variable domain (missing parts from reference TRBV7-2 and TRBJ2-5): GAGVSQSPSNKVTEKGKDVELRCDPISGHTALYWYRQSLGQGLEFLIYFQGNSAPDKSGLPSDRFSAERTGGSVSTLTIQRTQQEDSAVYLCASSFQTGEGETQYFGPGTRLLVL.